Reported below is one T cell receptor (beta chain). This sample is drawn from a study of blood T cell repertoires in COVID-19. Study overall: T cells, B-cell-depleted T cells, or PBMCs supplied cDNA or gDNA.

Participants were aged about 18 to 100 years from around 24 US areas. Resolution of symptoms, clearance, or two negative PCRs was present in recovered Cohort 3 donors. Method: immunoSEQ multiplex PCR; TCRdb's copy keeps in-frame clones and lacks some. The repertoire holds about 180,000 clones, with roughly 90% as singletons. Trimming removed 3 bases from V and 4 bases from J; junction bases left unmatched: 5. The V gene's germline CDR1 is LGHNT and CDR2 FRNRAP. This CDR3 has 14 amino acids. The specimen was PBMCs or T cells enriched from blood (not recorded which). The J gene is TRBJ2-7, the V gene TRBV12-5; 8 bases are a match to TRBD2. The TCR originated in a woman between 50 and 59 years old who had recovered from COVID-19. The CDR3 loop reads CASGFGGGWYEQYF. Written as DNA, the CDR3 is TGTGCTAGTGGTTTCGGGGGGGGCTGGTACGAGCAGTACTTC.